This T cell receptor beta chain was sequenced during a study of blood T cells in healthy people across ages. V shed 7 bases, J shed 5 bases, and the junction held 11 bases outside the gene matches. The CDR3 sequence is 15 residues long. Germline CDR1 MDHEN, CDR2 SYDVKM. Each donor had 9 to 10 milliliters of peripheral blood drawn. Points on this clonotype: What it recognizes is unknown.

Regarding the study as a whole: Researchers deemed the diversity estimates from one million T cells underestimates. Strong correlation linked observed beta diversity and percent naive T cells. PBMCs were not sorted, which prevented a conclusive comparison of naive versus antigen-experienced cells.

A J-beta primer mix and a sample-barcoded 5' primer were used in a second PCR of about 6 to 12 cycles. TCRdb passed the 5' RACE reads through MiXCR, listing each CDR3 protein once. This sample has approximately 800,000 distinct CDR3 sequences, with under 40% found just once. Sequenced input: blood. The origin of this receptor is a man between 18 and 29 years old in good health. The V gene is TRBV28, the J gene TRBJ2-7, with 10 bases that match TRBD2. CDR3 residues: CASNPLAGGSNEQYF. CDR3 coding DNA: TGTGCCAGCAACCCCTTAGCGGGAGGTTCGAACGAGCAGTACTTC.